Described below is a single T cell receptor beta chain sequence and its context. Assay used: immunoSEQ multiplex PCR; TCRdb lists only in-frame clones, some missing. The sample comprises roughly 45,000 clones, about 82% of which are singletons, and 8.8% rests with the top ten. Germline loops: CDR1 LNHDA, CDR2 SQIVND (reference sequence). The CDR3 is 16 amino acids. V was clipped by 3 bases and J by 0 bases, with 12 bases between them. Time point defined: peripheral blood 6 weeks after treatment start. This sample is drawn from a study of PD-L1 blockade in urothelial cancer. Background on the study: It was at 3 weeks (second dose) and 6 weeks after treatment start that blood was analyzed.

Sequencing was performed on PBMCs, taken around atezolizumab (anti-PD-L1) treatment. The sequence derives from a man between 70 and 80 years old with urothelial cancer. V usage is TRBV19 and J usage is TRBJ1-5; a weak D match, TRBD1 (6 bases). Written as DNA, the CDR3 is TGTGCCAGTAGTATGCTTTCAGGGGATAGCAATCAGCCCCAGCATTTT. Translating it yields CASSMLSGDSNQPQHF.